These 24 T cell receptor beta chains came from one sample sequenced in a study of T-cell reconstitution after alpha-beta-depleted transplantation in children. The library targeted TCRbeta and was prepared with unique molecular identifiers. Each CDR3 protein is one row after TCRdb ran MiXCR on the PCR reads. Among fewer than 150,000 distinct CDR3 sequences listed, roughly 10% were seen once. The source was PBMCs, mostly from graft donor cells, collected 180 days after TCRalphabeta/CD19-depleted stem cell transplant. These receptor sequences come from a girl less than two years old who had a stem cell transplant for combined immunodeficiency, so the T cells may come from the graft donor.

The gene calls are TRBV2 and TRBJ2-7; 9 bases align to TRBD1. CDR3 length: 15 residues. Trimming took 3 bases from V and 1 from J; bases not matched to a gene: 4. Germline V gene sequence: CDR1 SNHLY, CDR2 FYNNEI. This CDR3 reads CASSERQGGSYEQYF. In DNA form, the CDR3 reads TGTGCCAGCAGTGAGAGACAGGGGGGGTCCTACGAGCAGTACTTC.

V gene TRBV5-5 combines with J gene TRBJ2-5, with a possible D match to TRBD2 (6 bases). Trimming shortened V by 1 base and J by 4 bases, and 14 bases separated the two germline ends. The CDR3 covers 15 residues. CDR1 and CDR2 from the germline V gene are SGHKS and YYEKEE (reference sequence). CDR3 region: CASSLLAGGLETQYF. The CDR3 DNA sequence: TGTGCCAGCAGCTTGCTAGCCGGGGGACTAGAGACCCAGTACTTC.

This clonotype was picked up a small number of times. The chain employs TRBV29-1 and TRBJ2-3; a weak D match, TRBD1 (6 bases). The V gene's germline CDR1 is SQVTM and CDR2 ANQGSEA. The CDR3 has 15 residues. Trimming pared 3 bases from V and 0 bases from J, leaving 13 bases between. The CDR3 reads CSVEERTVSTDTQYF. CDR3 bases: TGCAGCGTTGAGGAAAGGACAGTAAGCACAGATACGCAGTATTTT.

The sample holds a few counts of this clonotype. The chain uses TRBV29-1 and TRBJ2-5; TRBD1 matches 7 bases. The germline V gene encodes CDR1 SQVTM and CDR2 ANQGSEA. With 2 bases clipped from V and 1 base from J, the junction kept 4 bases outside the gene matches. There are 14 residues in the CDR3. CDR3 sequence: CSVERTGRQETQYF. The CDR3 DNA sequence: TGCAGCGTTGAAAGGACAGGTCGCCAAGAGACCCAGTACTTC. Supplemented by reference TRBV29-1 and TRBJ2-5, the full variable domain reads SAVISQKPSRDICQRGTSLTIQCQVDSQVTMMFWYRQQPGQSLTLIATANQGSEATYESGFVIDKFPISRPNLTFSTLTVSNMSPEDSSIYLCSVERTGRQETQYFGPGTRLLVL.

This clonotype was observed a few times. The chain uses TRBV11-3 and TRBJ2-3; 9 bases map to TRBD1. Losses at the gene ends were 2 bases for V and 6 bases for J; bases not matched to a gene: 9. Germline V gene lookup returns CDR1 SGHNT and CDR2 YENEEA. The length of the CDR3 is 16 residues. The CDR3 loop is CASSLNRGRVRDTQYF. CDR3 nucleotides: TGTGCCAGCAGCTTAAACAGGGGGCGGGTAAGGGATACGCAGTATTTT.

This clonotype was recorded at least ten times. This rearrangement joins TRBV20-1 to TRBJ2-1; TRBD2 is a possible D gene (5 bases). The CDR3 is made up of 14 amino acids. V dropped 1 base and J dropped 7 bases, with 14 bases sitting between them. Germline V gene data show CDR1 as DFQATT and CDR2 as SNEGSKA (reference sequence). As DNA, the CDR3 is TGCAGTGCTAGAGGCGGGCAGCTCTGGAATGAGCAGTTCTTC. This sequence encodes CSARGGQLWNEQFF.

There are many counts of this clonotype. The chain employs TRBV18 and TRBJ1-2; no reliable D call. The CDR3 runs 15 residues. In germline, CDR1 is KGHSH, CDR2 LQKENI. Trimming took off 0 bases at V and 4 bases at J, with 12 bases between the two ends. The CDR3 DNA follows: TGTGCCAGCTCACCACCGTTGGTTGGTAGCTATGGCTACACCTTC. This encodes CASSPPLVGSYGYTF.

This chain joins TRBV12-3 or TRBV12-4 and TRBJ1-2; D uncertain. Trimming took 2 bases from V and 0 from J, leaving 10 bases between them. The length of the CDR3 is 15 residues. The CDR3 DNA reads TGTGCCAGCAGTTTAAGGCGAATACCTAACTATGGCTACACCTTC. Translating gives CASSLRRIPNYGYTF.

The chain has TRBV29-1 and TRBJ1-3, with D perhaps TRBD1 (6 bases). The CDR3 extends over 13 amino acids. Trimming removed 6 bases at V and 4 bases at J, with 13 bases between. Germline values: CDR1 SQVTM, CDR2 ANQGSEA. The CDR3 spells CSVQTGSGNTIYF. The DNA of the CDR3 is TGCAGCGTGCAGACAGGTTCCGGAAACACCATATATTTT.

This clonotype has a handful of counts. This sequence joins TRBV6-5 and TRBJ2-4, with 7 bases that match TRBD1. The CDR3 runs 13 residues. Looked up from germline, CDR1 is MNHEY and CDR2 is SVGAGI. V gave up 2 bases and J gave up 9 bases; unmatched junction bases: 4. The CDR3 reads CASSYRQGSIQYF. CDR3 bases: TGTGCCAGCAGTTACAGACAGGGAAGCATTCAGTACTTC.

This clonotype was seen at least ten times. This chain joins TRBV20-1 and TRBJ2-5; unclear D gene. Germline-derived CDR1 and CDR2 are DFQATT and SNEGSKA (reference sequence). The CDR3 contains 13 residues. V was clipped by 3 bases and J by 2 bases, with 10 bases between them. The CDR3 DNA follows: TGCAGTGCTAGTGGCCAGCTTCAAGAGACCCAGTACTTC. Protein product: CSASGQLQETQYF.

The chain joins TRBV19 to TRBJ1-5; D possibly corresponds to TRBD1 (5 bases). The CDR3 runs to 15 residues. Germline CDR1 LNHDA, CDR2 SQIVND (reference sequence). The V gene lost 5 bases and the J gene lost 1 base, with 12 bases spanning the gap. CDR3: CASSPRDLSNQPQHF. The CDR3 bases are TGTGCCAGTAGTCCACGGGACCTCAGCAATCAGCCCCAGCATTTT.

This chain connects TRBV5-1 to TRBJ2-3, with TRBD2 identical over 9 bases. Germline V lookup: CDR1 SGHRS, CDR2 YFSETQ. The CDR3 extends over 15 amino acids. With 3 bases clipped from V and 4 bases from J, the junction kept 6 bases outside the gene matches. The CDR3 is CASSSPGLASDTQYF. CDR3 DNA sequence: TGCGCCAGCAGCTCCCCGGGACTAGCCTCAGATACGCAGTATTTT.

This clonotype appeared a few times. This sequence joins TRBV20-1 and TRBJ2-1, with TRBD1 matching over 9 bases. Trimming took 8 bases from V and 7 from J; bases not matched to a gene: 15. Looked up from germline, CDR1 is DFQATT and CDR2 is SNEGSKA (reference sequence). The CDR3 totals 15 residues. The CDR3 coding sequence is TGCAGTTGCACCGACCGGGACAGGGTCAGGAATGAGCAGTTCTTC. It encodes CSCTDRDRVRNEQFF.

This clonotype appeared once. The V and J genes are TRBV24-1 and TRBJ2-3, with D uncertain. Trimming cost V 0 bases and J 1 base, with 4 bases left between them. This CDR3 contains 14 residues. Germline V gives CDR1 KGHDR, CDR2 SFDVKD. The DNA for the CDR3 is TGTGCCACCAGTGATTTGGTACGCACAGATACGCAGTATTTT. Translated: CATSDLVRTDTQYF.

This clonotype has more than one count but fewer than ten. The chain combines TRBV15 with TRBJ2-3, with 10 positions matching TRBD1. The CDR3 covers 17 residues. Germline values: CDR1 LNHNV, CDR2 YYDKDF (reference sequence). Germline trimming cut 1 base from V and 1 base from J; bases unmatched to any gene: 5. The CDR3 loop reads CATSRVSGTGGTDTQYF. CDR3 in DNA: TGTGCCACCAGCAGAGTTTCCGGGACAGGGGGCACAGATACGCAGTATTTT. The full variable domain, its missing parts supplied by reference TRBV15 and TRBJ2-3, is DAMVIQNPRYQVTQFGKPVTLSCSQTLNHNVMYWYQQKSSQAPKLLFHYYDKDFNNEADTPDNFQSRRPNTSFCFLDIRSPGLGDTAMYLCATSRVSGTGGTDTQYFGPGTRLTVL.

CDR3: CASSLENRTGGYFSSYNEQFF. The CDR3 coding sequence is TGCGCCAGCAGCTTGGAAAACCGGACAGGGGGCTACTTCAGCTCCTACAATGAGCAGTTCTTC. The chain has TRBV5-1 and TRBJ2-1; TRBD1 aligns across 11 bases. The CDR3 loop spans 21 amino acids. V lost 0 bases and J lost 0; bases outside the gene matches: 14. CDR1 and CDR2 (germline): SGHRS, YFSETQ. Drawing the rest from reference TRBV5-1 and TRBJ2-1, the complete variable domain is KAGVTQTPRYLIKTRGQQVTLSCSPISGHRSVSWYQQTPGQGLQFLFEYFSETQRNKGNFPGRFSGRQFSNSRSEMNVSTLELGDSALYLCASSLENRTGGYFSSYNEQFFGPGTRLTVL.

This clonotype was seen more than once but under ten times. V and J are TRBV28 and TRBJ1-1, with D possibly being TRBD1 (5 bases). This CDR3 is 14 amino acids long. V was pared by 3 bases and J by 1 base, with 9 bases between. Germline CDR1 MDHEN, CDR2 SYDVKM. This CDR3 is CASSLLDRNTEAFF. The DNA of the CDR3 is TGTGCCAGCAGTTTGCTCGACAGGAACACTGAAGCTTTCTTT.

This clonotype was found once. Compared with germline, one end of the junction differs, possibly owing to a read error. The chain joins TRBV20-1 to TRBJ2-1; 11 positions agree with TRBD2. CDR1 is DFQATT and CDR2 is SNEGSKA in the germline V gene (reference sequence). The CDR3 covers 16 residues. CDR3 sequence: CCARDPPSGRINEQFF. CDR3 coding DNA: TGCTGTGCTAGAGATCCTCCTAGCGGGAGGATTAATGAGCAGTTCTTC.

The table lists this clonotype with a few counts. The chain couples TRBV3-1 to TRBJ2-5; D remains unclear. Germline V CDR1 and CDR2: LGHDT, YNNKEL (reference sequence). V lost 1 base and J lost 10, with 4 bases in between. This CDR3 contains 10 residues. The CDR3 DNA follows: TGTGCCAGCAGCCAAGGGATCCAGTACTTC. Its protein is CASSQGIQYF.

CDR3 sequence: CSASPRETQYF. The CDR3 DNA reads TGCAGTGCTAGTCCCCGAGAGACCCAGTACTTC. The chain carries TRBV20-1 and TRBJ2-5; D unclear. The V end was cut by 3 bases, the J end by 4 bases, with 6 bases between. The CDR3 length is 11 residues. The V gene's germline CDR1 is DFQATT and CDR2 SNEGSKA (reference sequence).

V is TRBV7-9 and J is TRBJ1-1; the D gene is possibly TRBD1 (5 bases). The length of the CDR3 is 15 residues. Germline V lookup: CDR1 SEHNR, CDR2 FQNEAQ (reference sequence). V gave up 2 bases and J gave up 3 bases, with 13 bases separating them. This chain's CDR3 is CASSLSGGVYTEAFF. The CDR3 region has the DNA TGTGCCAGCAGCTTAAGTGGAGGGGTCTACACTGAAGCTTTCTTT.

V is TRBV12-3 or TRBV12-4 and J is TRBJ1-1, with D unclear. CDR3 length: 15 amino acids. The V end was cut by 7 bases, the J end by 1 base, with 16 bases between. The CDR3 region is CASTFSLSPNTEAFF. The CDR3 DNA follows: TGTGCCAGCACTTTCTCCCTGAGCCCGAACACTGAAGCTTTCTTT.

V is TRBV20-1 and J is TRBJ1-5; D uncertain. Germline assignment: CDR1 DFQATT and CDR2 SNEGSKA (reference sequence). This CDR3 spans 12 amino acids. Deletions cut 5 bases from V and 5 bases from J, with 10 bases between. The chain's CDR3 is CSAVRGYQPQHF. The CDR3, as DNA: TGCAGTGCTGTCAGAGGGTATCAGCCCCAGCATTTT.